This T cell receptor (beta chain) was found in a study of regulatory T cells in long-lasting Graves disease. Time point indicated: newly diagnosed GD, antithyroid drugs for less than 3 months. RNA isolated from PBMCs was used to make the TCR library. The authors drew 8.5 to 9 milliliters of peripheral blood into EDTA tubes. iRepertoire HTBI primers and Arm-PCR of CDR3 regions built TCR beta libraries. MiXCR, applied by TCRdb to the multiplex PCR reads, yields one record per CDR3 protein. The table records about 380,000 distinct CDR3 sequences, around a sixth of them present only once. Germline assignment: CDR1 SEHNR and CDR2 FQNEAQ (reference sequence). The V and J ends lost 2 bases and 0 bases respectively, with 11 bases between them. The CDR3 runs to 15 residues. This clonotype occurred many times.

The chain employs TRBV7-9 and TRBJ2-7, with D hard to call. The sequenced sample was peripheral blood mononuclear cells (PBMCs), obtained at new diagnosis, from a patient treated with antithyroid drugs. This TCR was recovered from a female donor with Graves disease. CDR3 sequence: CASSLWEKSSYEQYF. CDR3 coding DNA: TGTGCCAGCAGCTTATGGGAAAAGAGCTCCTACGAGCAGTACTTC. Full variable domain (remainder filled in from reference TRBV7-9 and TRBJ2-7): DTGVSQNPRHKITKRGQNVTFRCDPISEHNRLYWYRQTLGQGPEFLTYFQNEAQLEKSRLLSDRFSAERPKGSFSTLEIQRTEQGDSAMYLCASSLWEKSSYEQYFGPGTRLTVT.